These 26 T cell receptor beta chains share one sample of origin, sequenced in a study of T cell changes during pregnancy in multiple sclerosis. Using immunoSEQ multiplex PCR, the repertoire was profiled, and TCRdb retains in-frame clones only, with some absent. The data contain approximately 100,000 clones, about 90% of them singletons. Sequenced material: peripheral blood, taken after pregnancy. These receptors all come from a female donor in good health, enrolled as a control in a pregnancy study.

The rearrangement links TRBV19 to TRBJ2-7, with TRBD1 matching over 9 bases. Trimming took 5 bases from V and 2 from J; bases not matched to a gene: 4. This CDR3 has 14 residues. CDR1 and CDR2 (germline): LNHDA, SQIVND (reference sequence). CDR3 residues: CASSPTGGPYEQYF. The CDR3 DNA reads TGTGCCAGTAGTCCCACAGGGGGCCCCTACGAGCAGTACTTC.

This chain connects TRBV6-1 to TRBJ1-2; a possible D gene is TRBD1 (5 bases). Trimming removed 2 bases at V and 1 base at J, with 14 bases between. This CDR3 contains 16 residues. CDR1 and CDR2 (germline): MNHNS, SASEGT. CDR3: CASSEQGQTLNYGYTF. In DNA, the CDR3 is TGTGCCAGCAGTGAACAGGGTCAAACTCTTAACTATGGCTACACCTTC.

V and J are TRBV2 and TRBJ2-5; 8 nucleotides line up with TRBD2. Germline CDR1 and CDR2: SNHLY and FYNNEI. This CDR3 comprises 12 residues. V lost 10 bases, J lost 5 bases, and 6 bases stayed unmatched. The CDR3 loop reads CATREGLETQYF. DNA of the CDR3: TGTGCCACCCGGGAGGGTCTCGAGACCCAGTACTTC.

The V call is TRBV7-3, the J call TRBJ1-2, with 7 positions matching TRBD1. From germline, CDR1 is SGHTA and CDR2 FQGTGA. CDR3 length equals 14 residues. V dropped 6 bases and J dropped 8; count of bases not matched to a gene: 12. The CDR3 region is CASSSNRGGDGYTF. CDR3 nucleotide sequence: TGTGCCAGCAGTTCTAACAGGGGAGGTGACGGCTACACCTTC.

The CDR3 sequence: CASSLFSLAGGQLDEQFF. The CDR3 DNA follows: TGTGCCAGCAGTTTATTTTCCCTAGCGGGGGGGCAGTTGGATGAGCAGTTCTTC. The J gene is TRBJ2-1, the V gene TRBV27, with 12 bases aligning to TRBD2. J lost 8 bases, V lost 1 base, and 12 bases had no gene match. Germline CDR1 is MNHEY and CDR2 is SMNVEV (reference sequence). CDR3 size: 18 residues.

This clone was counted between two and nine times. The chain has TRBV19 and TRBJ2-7; the match to TRBD2 covers 11 bases. The CDR3 has 15 residues. Germline-derived CDR1 and CDR2 are LNHDA and SQIVND (reference sequence). After removal of 7 bases from V and 5 bases from J, the junction contained 10 bases not matched to a gene. The DNA for the CDR3 is TGTGCCAGTAACATGGGGCTAGCGGGAGGTAACGAGCAGTACTTC. It is translated as CASNMGLAGGNEQYF.

The V call is TRBV6-5, the J call TRBJ2-7; TRBD2 matches 8 bases. Germline CDR1 MNHEY, CDR2 SVGAGI. V trimming: 2 bases; J trimming: 5 bases; junction bases outside the gene matches: 5. The CDR3 sequence is 14 residues long. The CDR3 region is CASSYAAGGDEQYF. The CDR3 coding sequence is TGTGCCAGCAGTTACGCCGCGGGAGGTGACGAGCAGTACTTC.

Here the CDR3 reads CASSLTSLEQFF. CDR3 sequence (DNA): TGTGCCAGCAGCCTGACTAGTTTGGAGCAGTTCTTC. The chain uses TRBV5-6 and TRBJ2-1; D perhaps matches TRBD2 (6 bases). CDR1 and CDR2 (germline): SGHDT, YYEEEE. V was clipped by 4 bases and J by 10 bases, with 12 bases between them. CDR3 length: 12 residues.

The V gene is TRBV7-3, the J gene TRBJ2-1, with 11 bases aligning to TRBD2. The germline V gene has CDR1 SGHTA and CDR2 FQGTGA. The CDR3 sequence is 17 residues long. V shed 0 bases, J shed 5 bases, and the junction held 6 bases outside the gene matches. Written as DNA, the CDR3 is TGTGCCAGCAGCTTAACCCCCTCTAGCGGGGGGAACAATGAGCAGTTCTTC. Translated: CASSLTPSSGGNNEQFF.

This chain joins TRBV5-4 and TRBJ2-7; 9 bases align to TRBD1. The junction had 5 bases not matched to a gene; V was cut back by 4 bases and J by 3 bases. Germline CDR1 is SGHNT and CDR2 is YYREEE (reference sequence). The CDR3 sequence is 14 residues long. The CDR3 DNA reads TGTGCCAGCAGCGTCACGACAGGGGGCTACGAGCAGTACTTC. Translation: CASSVTTGGYEQYF. The full variable domain, completed using reference TRBV5-4 and TRBJ2-7, is ETGVTQSPTHLIKTRGQQVTLRCSSQSGHNTVSWYQQALGQGPQFIFQYYREEENGRGNFPPRFSGLQFPNYSSELNVNALELDDSALYLCASSVTTGGYEQYFGPGTRLTVT.

This chain links TRBV6-5 with TRBJ1-1; D may be TRBD1 (6 bases). Germline loops: CDR1 MNHEY, CDR2 SVGAGI. Between the trimmed V and J ends, which lost 7 bases and 0 bases, there was a span of 9 bases. The CDR3 spans 13 residues. CDR3 sequence reads: CASMDSLNTEAFF. CDR3 nucleotides: TGTGCCAGCATGGACAGCTTGAACACTGAAGCTTTCTTT.

The CDR3 sequence: CASSLGTTLSDNEQFF. CDR3 nucleotides: TGTGCCAGCAGCTTAGGCACAACCCTCTCTGACAATGAGCAGTTCTTC. The chain links TRBV11-2 to TRBJ2-1, with D unresolved. The CDR3 has 16 residues. Germline V gene lookup returns CDR1 SGHAT and CDR2 FQNNGV. Trimming took off 1 base at V and 5 bases at J, with 15 bases between the two ends.

The chain combines TRBV5-1 with TRBJ2-3; D gene uncertain. Trimming removed 4 bases at V and 2 bases at J, with 8 bases between. Germline CDR1 reads SGHRS; CDR2 reads YFSETQ. This CDR3 has 13 amino acids. DNA of the CDR3: TGCGCCAGCAGCCCTATACCCACAGATACGCAGTATTTT. Translation: CASSPIPTDTQYF.

J is TRBJ2-1 and V is TRBV19, with 13 nucleotides matching TRBD2. The J segment lost 7 bases and the V segment lost 7 bases, leaving 7 bases of the junction unmatched. Per the germline V gene, CDR1 is LNHDA and CDR2 is SQIVND (reference sequence). This CDR3 is 15 amino acids long. DNA of the CDR3: TGTGCCAGTACCATCACTAGCGGGAGGGCTAATGAGCAGTTCTTC. It encodes CASTITSGRANEQFF.

Only one count was recorded for this clone. The chain employs TRBV5-8 and TRBJ1-1; 8 positions match TRBD1. The germline V gene encodes CDR1 SGHTS and CDR2 YDEGEE. The CDR3 is 15 amino acids. V lost 5 bases, J lost 1 base, and 7 bases stayed unmatched. The CDR3 spells CASRQMQGANTEAFF. CDR3 DNA sequence: TGTGCCAGCAGACAAATGCAGGGGGCGAACACTGAAGCTTTCTTT.

V usage is TRBV5-4 and J usage is TRBJ2-5; D remains ambiguous. CDR1 is SGHNT, CDR2 YYREEE, per germline (reference sequence). CDR3 size: 14 residues. The V end was cut by 0 bases, the J end by 2 bases, with 8 bases between. The CDR3 spells CASSLGPVQETQYF. The CDR3 region has the DNA TGTGCCAGCAGCTTGGGTCCGGTACAAGAGACCCAGTACTTC.

This clone was recorded once. The V gene is TRBV15, the J gene TRBJ2-7, with TRBD2 matching over 11 bases. The CDR3 totals 15 residues. Germline V gene lookup returns CDR1 LNHNV and CDR2 YYDKDF (reference sequence). After removal of 5 bases from V and 4 bases from J, the junction contained 7 bases not matched to a gene. For the CDR3, the DNA is TGTGCCACCAGCGGCGCGACTAGCGGGAAGTACGAGCAGTACTTC. It codes for CATSGATSGKYEQYF.

V and J are TRBV11-2 and TRBJ2-7, with D perhaps matching TRBD2 (6 bases). The CDR3 is 13 amino acids. V was clipped by 3 bases and J by 1 base, with 7 bases between them. CDR1 and CDR2 from the germline V gene are SGHAT and FQNNGV. CDR3 residues: CASSFGTSYEQYF. CDR3 sequence (DNA): TGTGCCAGCAGCTTCGGGACTTCCTACGAGCAGTACTTC.

This clone was seen only a few times. The J gene is TRBJ2-2, the V gene TRBV28, with D tentatively TRBD2 (5 bases). Per the germline V gene, CDR1 is MDHEN and CDR2 is SYDVKM. CDR3 length equals 14 residues. Trimming took off 7 bases at V and 5 bases at J, with 14 bases between the two ends. CDR3 sequence: CASTLGVGTGELFF. The CDR3 DNA reads TGTGCCAGCACCCTCGGGGTCGGTACCGGGGAGCTGTTTTTT.

A note on this clone: One junction end does not reproduce the germline sequence, and a read error may be involved. The J gene is TRBJ2-1, the V gene TRBV10-1; D ambiguous. The CDR3 contains 14 residues. Germline loops: CDR1 WNHNN, CDR2 SYGVQD (reference sequence). The CDR3 loop reads CASSGGASHNEQFF. Written as DNA, the CDR3 is TGCGCCAGCAGTGGAGGTGCCTCCCACAATGAGCAGTTCTTC.

This chain joins TRBV28 and TRBJ1-4; D perhaps matches TRBD1 (6 bases). This CDR3 comprises 16 residues. V lost 5 bases and J 6 bases, leaving 19 bases between the germline ends. Germline CDR1 and CDR2: MDHEN and SYDVKM. The CDR3 region is CASSMPEGVFDEKLFF. The CDR3 DNA is TGTGCCAGCAGTATGCCCGAGGGGGTATTTGATGAAAAACTGTTTTTT.

This chain joins TRBV5-1 and TRBJ2-2; tentative D call: TRBD2 (6 bases). The CDR3 loop spans 17 amino acids. The V and J ends lost 0 bases and 1 base respectively, with 13 bases between them. Germline CDR1 and CDR2: SGHRS and YFSETQ. The CDR3: CASSLALGRGNTGELFF. CDR3 bases: TGCGCCAGCAGCTTGGCCCTCGGGAGAGGGAACACCGGGGAGCTGTTTTTT.

This chain joins TRBV30 and TRBJ1-6; the match to TRBD1 covers 7 bases. In germline, CDR1 is GTSNPN, CDR2 SVGIG (reference sequence). Trimming cost V 3 bases and J 10 bases; bases outside gene matches: 3. The CDR3 sequence is 12 residues long. The CDR3 loop is CAWSARGSPLHF. As DNA, the CDR3 is TGTGCCTGGAGCGCCAGGGGGTCACCCCTCCACTTT.

The rearrangement joins TRBV28 to TRBJ2-7; D unclear. V was shortened by 4 bases and J by 4 bases, with 8 bases between the two germline ends. From germline, CDR1 is MDHEN and CDR2 SYDVKM. This CDR3 contains 12 residues. CDR3 region: CASSWAGYEQYF. The CDR3 nucleotides are TGTGCCAGCAGTTGGGCTGGTTACGAGCAGTACTTC.

This chain connects TRBV11-2 to TRBJ2-7; 7 bases are a match to TRBD2. Germline V gene data show CDR1 as SGHAT and CDR2 as FQNNGV. The CDR3 is 13 amino acids. The J segment lost 6 bases and the V segment lost 0 bases, leaving 2 bases of the junction unmatched. CDR3 protein: CASSLEGGSEQYF. Written as DNA, the CDR3 is TGTGCCAGCAGCTTAGAGGGGGGGTCCGAGCAGTACTTC.

The chain links TRBV29-1 to TRBJ1-2; no reliable D call. CDR3 length equals 12 residues. V lost 1 base and J lost 9, with 12 bases in between. Germline-derived CDR1 and CDR2 are SQVTM and ANQGSEA. The CDR3, as DNA: TGCAGCGTTGAAGGCGGCGGGAATCGCTACACCTTC. It translates to CSVEGGGNRYTF.